This TCR beta chain was profiled in a study of prognosis after radiotherapy for stage I lung cancer. Study background: It was SBRT that served as radiotherapy, in 3 to 5 fractions with a biologically effective dose of at least 100 Gy. No patient was treated with concurrent therapy while undergoing stereotactic body radiotherapy.

This clonotype is labeled medium-sized. Its target is unknown. Study-wide points: The median unique TCR clone count dropped from approximately 10,000 to 7,000 after stereotactic body radiation therapy.

Amplification of TCR beta CDR3 from genomic DNA used two-round multiplex PCR. Gene-specific primers for each TRBV and TRBJ gene drove first-round PCR. Via MiXCR, TCRdb re-called the multiplex PCR reads, giving one row per CDR3 protein. The sample lists about 16,000 distinct CDR3 sequences; roughly 45% were seen once. This TCR came from a donor at least 50 years old with non-small cell lung cancer. The starting material was PBMCs, obtained before or after stereotactic body radiation therapy (not recorded which).

CDR3 DNA: TGTGCCAGCAGCTCTACCGACAGGGTTCGCTACGAGCAGTACTTC. Translating gives CASSSTDRVRYEQYF. The V gene is TRBV6-1, the J gene TRBJ2-7; 7 bases fit TRBD1. Germline V gene sequence: CDR1 MNHNS, CDR2 SASEGT. CDR3 length: 15 residues. The trim removed 6 bases at V and 3 bases at J, leaving 11 bases unmatched.